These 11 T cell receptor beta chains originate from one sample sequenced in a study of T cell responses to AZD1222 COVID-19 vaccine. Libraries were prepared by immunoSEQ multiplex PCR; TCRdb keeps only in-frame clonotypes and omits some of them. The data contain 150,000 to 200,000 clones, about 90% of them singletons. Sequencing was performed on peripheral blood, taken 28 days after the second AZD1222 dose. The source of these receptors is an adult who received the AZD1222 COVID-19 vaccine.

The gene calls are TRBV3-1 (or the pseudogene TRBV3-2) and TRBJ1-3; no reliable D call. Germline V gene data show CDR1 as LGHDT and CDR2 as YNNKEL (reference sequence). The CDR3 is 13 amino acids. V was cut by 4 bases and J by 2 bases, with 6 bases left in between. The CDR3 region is CASSPNPGNTIYF. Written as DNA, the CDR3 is TGTGCCAGCAGCCCTAACCCTGGAAACACCATATATTTT.

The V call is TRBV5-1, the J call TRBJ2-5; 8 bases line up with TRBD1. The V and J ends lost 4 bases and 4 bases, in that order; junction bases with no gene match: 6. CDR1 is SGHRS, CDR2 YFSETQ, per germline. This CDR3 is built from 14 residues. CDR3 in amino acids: CASSLGTGPETQYF. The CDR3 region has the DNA TGCGCCAGCAGCCTCGGGACAGGACCAGAGACCCAGTACTTC.

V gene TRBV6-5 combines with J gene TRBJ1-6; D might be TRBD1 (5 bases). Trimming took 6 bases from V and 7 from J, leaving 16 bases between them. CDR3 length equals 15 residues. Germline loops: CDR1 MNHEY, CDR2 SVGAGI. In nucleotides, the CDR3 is TGTGCCAGCAGCCCCTATGGGGGGAGCAATTCACCCCTCCACTTT. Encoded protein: CASSPYGGSNSPLHF.

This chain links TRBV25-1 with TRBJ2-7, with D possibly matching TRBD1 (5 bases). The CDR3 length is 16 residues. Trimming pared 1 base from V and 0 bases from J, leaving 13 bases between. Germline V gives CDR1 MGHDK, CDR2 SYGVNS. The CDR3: CASSESTADSSYEQYF. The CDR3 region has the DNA TGTGCCAGCAGTGAATCGACAGCCGATAGCTCCTACGAGCAGTACTTC.

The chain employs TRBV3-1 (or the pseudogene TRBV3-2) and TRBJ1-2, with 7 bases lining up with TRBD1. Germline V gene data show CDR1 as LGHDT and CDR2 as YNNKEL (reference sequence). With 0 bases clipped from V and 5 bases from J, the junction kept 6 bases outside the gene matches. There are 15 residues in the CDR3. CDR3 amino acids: CASSQDSGTDYGYTF. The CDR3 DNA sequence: TGTGCCAGCAGCCAAGATTCCGGGACAGATTATGGCTACACCTTC.

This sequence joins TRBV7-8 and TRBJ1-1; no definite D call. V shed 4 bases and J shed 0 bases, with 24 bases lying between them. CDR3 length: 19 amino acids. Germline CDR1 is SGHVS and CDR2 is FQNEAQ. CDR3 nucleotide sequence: TGTGCCAGCAGCTCCGACCTATACGACGGTAGCCTAATGAACACTGAAGCTTTCTTT. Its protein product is CASSSDLYDGSLMNTEAFF.

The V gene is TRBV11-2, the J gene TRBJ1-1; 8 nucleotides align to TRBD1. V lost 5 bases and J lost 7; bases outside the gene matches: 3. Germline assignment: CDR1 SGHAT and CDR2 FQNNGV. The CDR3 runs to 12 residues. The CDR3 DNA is TGTGCCAGCAGCCTCGGGACAGGTGAAGCTTTCTTT. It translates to CASSLGTGEAFF.

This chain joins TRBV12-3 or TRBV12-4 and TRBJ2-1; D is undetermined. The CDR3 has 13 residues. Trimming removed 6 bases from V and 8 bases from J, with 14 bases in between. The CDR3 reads CASRPKTSDEQFF. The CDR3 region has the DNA TGTGCCAGCAGACCCAAGACCAGCGATGAGCAGTTCTTC.

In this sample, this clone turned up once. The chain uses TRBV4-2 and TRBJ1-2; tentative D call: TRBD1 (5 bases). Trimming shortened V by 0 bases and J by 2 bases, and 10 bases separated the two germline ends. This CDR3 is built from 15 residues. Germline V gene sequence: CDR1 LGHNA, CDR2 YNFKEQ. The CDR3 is CASSQDRNRNYGYTF. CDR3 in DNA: TGTGCCAGCAGCCAAGATAGGAACAGGAACTATGGCTACACCTTC.

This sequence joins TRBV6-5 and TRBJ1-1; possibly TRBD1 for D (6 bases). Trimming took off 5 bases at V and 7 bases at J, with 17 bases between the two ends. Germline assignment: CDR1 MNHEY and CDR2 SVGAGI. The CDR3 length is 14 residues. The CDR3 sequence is CASSRPTGHGEAFF. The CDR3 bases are TGTGCCAGCAGTCGGCCGACAGGTCACGGTGAAGCTTTCTTT.

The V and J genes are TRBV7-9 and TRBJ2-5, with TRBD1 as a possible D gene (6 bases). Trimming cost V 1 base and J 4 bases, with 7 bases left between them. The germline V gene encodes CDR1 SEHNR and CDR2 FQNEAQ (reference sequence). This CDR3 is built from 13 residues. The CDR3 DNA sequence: TGTGCCAGCAGCTTAGTAGGGGGAGAGACCCAGTACTTC. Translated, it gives CASSLVGGETQYF.